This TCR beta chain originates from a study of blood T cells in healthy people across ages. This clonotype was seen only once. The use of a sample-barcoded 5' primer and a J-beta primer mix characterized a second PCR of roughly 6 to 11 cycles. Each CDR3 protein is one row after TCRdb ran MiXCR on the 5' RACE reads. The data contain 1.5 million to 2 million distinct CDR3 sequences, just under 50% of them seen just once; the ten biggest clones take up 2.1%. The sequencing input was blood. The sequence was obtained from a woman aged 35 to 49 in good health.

CDR3 coding DNA: TGCAGTGCTAGCCTATACCCCTACAATGAGCAGTTCTTC. The encoded protein is CSASLYPYNEQFF. The chain employs TRBV20-1 and TRBJ2-1; D is ambiguous. Between the trimmed V and J ends, which lost 3 bases and 2 bases, there was a span of 8 bases. The CDR3 totals 13 residues. Germline lookup yields CDR1 DFQATT and CDR2 SNEGSKA (reference sequence).